Included here is one T cell receptor beta chain sequence, with context. This sample is drawn from a study of cytomegalovirus exposure and HLA in healthy donors. The overall study: Prior work identified around 120 million unique TCR beta sequences in roughly 190 million T cells. The study placed roughly four fifths of its 350 to 450 genotyped donors in the Caucasian-associated ancestry cluster.

Primers for the PCR totalled 60 Vbeta and 13 Jbeta. The repertoire was sequenced with immunoSEQ multiplex PCR; TCRdb's copy has only in-frame clones and lacks some. The table includes about 150,000 clones, 76% detected once. Healthy bone marrow donors made up the donor group. Donors counted as nominally healthy when sampled, yet unrecorded immune exposures were likely. V was pared by 7 bases and J by 0 bases, with 10 bases between. The germline V gene has CDR1 MDHEN and CDR2 SYDVKM. CDR3 length equals 14 residues. Sample: PBMCs. The chain recombines TRBV28 with TRBJ1-3; tentatively, D is TRBD1 (5 bases). This clonotype was sampled from a woman aged 40 to 55 in good health and CMV-seronegative. The CDR3 coding sequence is TGTGCCAGCATCCTAGGGGACTCTGGAAACACCATATATTTT. Protein: CASILGDSGNTIYF.